The present T cell receptor beta chain was sequenced within a study of T cells after yellow fever vaccination (dated by TCRdb to about 2019). At the level of the whole study: The SMART-Seq v4 Ultra Low Input RNA kit was used to prepare libraries from fractions with low cell numbers. To track T-cell clones before and after primary and booster YFV17D yellow fever vaccination, bulk TCR alpha and beta repertoires were sequenced longitudinally. Two healthy male donors, one aged 18 to 29 and one aged 30 to 39 years, were included in the cohort. Blood was drawn at multiple timepoints before and after primary and secondary immunization, with bulk PBMC replicates and cell subsets isolated. What the authors observed across the whole study: A small fraction of clonotypes appeared in both the CD4 and CD8 compartments, likely as a result of convergent recombination. Because the study included only a couple of donors, the extent to which the findings can be generalized is limited. Compared with the primary T-cell response, the secondary T-cell response was weaker but faster, peaking on day 5 rather than day 15. Computational filtering was needed because FACS-sorted repertoires could contain abundant contaminating clonotypes from the bulk population. Most clones expanded after primary vaccination (almost 98% of CD4 and 88% of CD8) were re-detected after the booster, suggesting that broad memory maintenance occurred.

There are a few counts of this clonotype. Its target antigen remains unknown. Qualities for individual bases were not recorded, and no much larger clone is one base off. In light of the paper, this sample's treatment or condition label describes: live attenuated yellow fever vaccine strain. A standard Ficoll-Paque protocol was used to isolate PBMCs from peripheral blood. Dynabeads CD4 and CD8 positive selection kits were used to isolate CD4 and CD8 T-cell fractions. RNA was extracted with TriZol from bulk PBMCs, CD4 and CD8 fractions, and dextramer-positive and dextramer-negative fractions. CDR3 length: 15 amino acids, cysteine to phenylalanine. Only the CDR3 DNA is retained, 45 bases long and in frame from the first base. Compared with germline, V lacks 5 bases and J lacks 2 bases; bases without a gene match: 7. The germline V gene (reference sequence) specifies DFQATT as CDR1 and SNEGSKA as CDR2.

TCRdb shows the sequencer as Illumina NovaSeq 6000. TCR cDNA was synthesized by 5'RACE template switching, through which a universal primer site and unique molecular identifiers were introduced. Priming for cDNA synthesis came from both the TCR alpha and TCR beta constant segments. Library amplification involved two PCR steps, and the second step added sample barcodes and sequencing adapters. Sequencing of libraries was done on Illumina HiSeq 2500 (2x100 bp) or NovaSeq (2x150 bp). The paper's data handling went like this. MIGEC was used to demultiplex reads and collapse the reads into UMI consensus sequences, and MiXCR was used for V(D)J alignment. Using edgeR on replicate PBMC samples, clonotypes were called vaccine-responding if FDR was below 0.01 and the log2 fold change was above 5 up to day 15. Each bulk clonotype was labeled CD4 or CD8 based on which sequenced repertoire, CD4 or CD8, contained the clonotype at higher abundance. TCRdb cleaned the public reads at Q25 with fastp, built clones with MiXCR and kept in-frame beta chains. Rows are combined by CDR3 protein, so each entry shows the most common genes and DNA. Clone size and V and J calls follow TCRdb, not the original study. The table for this sample lists 300,000 to 400,000 distinct CDR3 sequences; 9.5% to 15% of them were counted only once. The ten biggest clones cover about 3% of the sample.

This clonotype was obtained from a young man who received the YFV17D yellow fever vaccine. The V and J genes are TRBV20-1 and TRBJ2-3, with TRBD2 identical over 10 junction bases. This specimen was CD4+ T cells sorted from PBMCs, taken 15 days after the yellow fever booster vaccination. The CDR3 protein is CSARTLAGATDTQYF. The base sequence is TGCAGTGCTCGTACTCTAGCGGGGGCCACAGATACGCAGTATTTT.